A selection of T cell receptor beta chains follows, all from one sample in a study of blood T cell repertoires in COVID-19. The assay was immunoSEQ multiplex PCR, and TCRdb's table has in-frame clones only and misses some. This table holds around 140,000 clones, approximately 88% found once. Sequencing was performed on peripheral blood. Receptors originate from a human donor in a cohort sampled during active COVID-19. Each CDR3 is given with its conserved first and last residue. The D gene is left open where the match is weak. Size is omitted from some rows. Given values are once, few, many or a class for expanded clones.

D gene	clone size	J gene	CDR3 length	V gene	CDR3 DNA	CDR3 protein
NA	NA	TRBJ2-3	16	TRBV12-5	TGTGCTAGTGGTTTGCCTCCCCCCGGTAGCACAGATACGCAGTATTTT	CASGLPPPGSTDTQYF
TRBD2	once	TRBJ2-1	13	TRBV20-1	TGCAGTGCTAGTAGCGGGGGGGTACATGAGCAGTTCTTC	CSASSGGVHEQFF
TRBD1	NA	TRBJ1-2	16	TRBV3-1/TRBV3-2	TGTGCCAGCAGCCAAGGGGTGGCAGGGGGCTTCGATGGCTACACCTTC	CASSQGVAGGFDGYTF
NA	NA	TRBJ2-3	18	TRBV15	TGTGCCACCAGCAGAGTCGGGGGGTGGGACACACTCACAGATACGCAGTATTTT	CATSRVGGWDTLTDTQYF
NA	NA	TRBJ1-2	13	TRBV25-1	TGTGCCAGCAGTGGAACGGCGGCTTATGGCTACACCTTC	CASSGTAAYGYTF
TRBD1	NA	TRBJ1-2	13	TRBV6-5	TGTGCCAGTCCGGGACAGGGGGCTATTGGCTACACCTTC	CASPGQGAIGYTF
NA	NA	TRBJ2-3	15	TRBV6-5	TGTGCCAGCAGACCCGACAGTTTTTCCACAGATACGCAGTATTTT	CASRPDSFSTDTQYF
NA	NA	TRBJ1-1	13	TRBV12-3/TRBV12-4	TGTGCCAGCAGTTTCAGAGGGAACACTGAAGCTTTCTTT	CASSFRGNTEAFF
NA	NA	TRBJ2-3	19	TRBV18	TGTGCCAGCTCACCACTCGGGGTGACTAGTGCCCACGGCACAGATACGCAGTATTTT	CASSPLGVTSAHGTDTQYF
TRBD1	NA	TRBJ2-7	15	TRBV28	TGTGCCAGCAGTTTTGTAGCAGGGGGAAAATACGAGCAGTACTTC	CASSFVAGGKYEQYF
TRBD1	NA	TRBJ1-2	15	TRBV30	TGTGCCTGGAGTGTTCCCCCGACAGGGGTCTATGGCTACACCTTC	CAWSVPPTGVYGYTF
NA	few	TRBJ2-7	14	TRBV6-6	TGTGCCAGCAGGCGGGACCGCGGGGCTTACGAGCAGTACTTC	CASRRDRGAYEQYF
TRBD2	NA	TRBJ2-5	16	TRBV10-3	TGTGCCATCAGTGAGTCAAGCGGGGGACTTCAAGGGACCCAGTACTTC	CAISESSGGLQGTQYF
NA	once	TRBJ1-2	13	TRBV6-2/TRBV6-3	TGTGCCAGCAGTTACTCGAGAAGTAATGGCTACACCTTC	CASSYSRSNGYTF
NA	NA	TRBJ1-1	13	TRBV6-2/TRBV6-3	TGTGCCAGCAGCGGGGCACGGAACACTGAAGCTTTCTTT	CASSGARNTEAFF
NA	NA	TRBJ2-1	16	TRBV19	TGTGCCAGTAGTATAGATCCAGGGGCGATATACAATGAGCAGTTCTTC	CASSIDPGAIYNEQFF
TRBD1	NA	TRBJ1-3	14	TRBV30	TGTGCCTTTCAGGGACAGGGGAATTTAAACACCATATATTTT	CAFQGQGNLNTIYF
NA	NA	TRBJ1-2	12	TRBV6-5	TGTGCCAGCATCTCGGGGTACTATGGCTACACCTTC	CASISGYYGYTF
NA	NA	TRBJ2-2	13	TRBV15	TGTGCCACCAGCAATAAGAACACCGGGGAGCTGTTTTTT	CATSNKNTGELFF
NA	NA	TRBJ1-5	15	TRBV5-6	TGTGCCAGCAGCTCCGGGGTCTATAGCAATCAGCCCCAGCATTTT	CASSSGVYSNQPQHF
NA	NA	TRBJ2-3	13	TRBV6-5	TGTGCCAGTTGTCGGAGCCTTAGGGATACGCAGTATTTT	CASCRSLRDTQYF
TRBD1	NA	TRBJ1-4	15	TRBV6-5	TGTGCCAGCAGCGACAGGGGACGGATTAATGAAAAACTGTTTTTT	CASSDRGRINEKLFF
TRBD1	NA	TRBJ1-2	11	TRBV29-1	TGCAGCGTTGTCCAGGGGGGCGGCTACACCTTC	CSVVQGGGYTF
NA	NA	TRBJ2-7	17	TRBV4-1	TGCGCCAGCAGCCAAGATGGGGTACAGGCAAAATCCCGCGAGCAGTACTTC	CASSQDGVQAKSREQYF
TRBD1	NA	TRBJ2-1	15	TRBV5-1	TGCGCCAGCAGCTTGGTTCAGGGGGCCTTCAATGAGCAGTTCTTC	CASSLVQGAFNEQFF
NA	NA	TRBJ1-2	12	TRBV29-1	TGCAGCGTTCGGTCGTCAGGGGATGGCTACACCTTC	CSVRSSGDGYTF
TRBD2	NA	TRBJ2-7	14	TRBV9	TGTGCCAGCAGCATTGGCGGGGGGACCTACGAGCAGTACTTC	CASSIGGGTYEQYF
NA	few	TRBJ1-6	14	TRBV11-3	TGTGCCAGCAGCCAGGACAGCTATAATTCACCCCTCCACTTT	CASSQDSYNSPLHF
NA	NA	TRBJ1-2	19	TRBV7-3	TGTGCCAGCAGCTCACCCGCCCACAGGGCCAACTGGACTAACTATGGCTACACCTTC	CASSSPAHRANWTNYGYTF
NA	NA	TRBJ1-5	14	TRBV6-5	TGTGCCAGCTATAGGGGTTCGGGCAATCAGCCCCAGCATTTT	CASYRGSGNQPQHF
TRBD1	NA	TRBJ1-1	16	TRBV9	TGTGCCAGCAGCGCAGGGACAGGTGGTATGAACACTGAAGCTTTCTTT	CASSAGTGGMNTEAFF
NA	few	TRBJ1-6	18	TRBV3-1/TRBV3-2	TGTGCCAGCAGCCTCTTCTCCGTAGACACGGAACATAATTCACCCCTCCACTTT	CASSLFSVDTEHNSPLHF
NA	NA	TRBJ2-6	18	TRBV5-4	TGTGCCAGCAGCCCGCCCAAAGGGCAGGGCCCTGGGGCCAACGTCCTGACTTTC	CASSPPKGQGPGANVLTF
NA	NA	TRBJ2-1	14	TRBV10-3	TGTGCCATCAGTGTAGGCGGGGATAACAATGAGCAGTTCTTC	CAISVGGDNNEQFF
TRBD2	few	TRBJ2-1	16	TRBV14	TGTGCCAGCAGCCACGGACTAGCGGGGCCCTACAATGAGCAGTTCTTC	CASSHGLAGPYNEQFF
TRBD1	NA	TRBJ1-1	15	TRBV7-2	TGTGCCAGCAGCTTAGAGCCGACAGGGTCCACTGAAGCTTTCTTT	CASSLEPTGSTEAFF
NA	NA	TRBJ2-3	14	TRBV6-6	TGTGCCAGCAGTTCGGGACTTCGCACAGATACGCAGTATTTT	CASSSGLRTDTQYF
TRBD2	NA	TRBJ2-7	16	TRBV3-1/TRBV3-2	TGTGCCAGCAGCCAAGTACAGCGGGGGGTTCACTACGAGCAGTACTTC	CASSQVQRGVHYEQYF
NA	NA	TRBJ2-2	13	TRBV7-8	TGTGCCAGCAGCTTAGTTCGAGCCGGGGAGCTGTTTTTT	CASSLVRAGELFF
TRBD1	NA	TRBJ1-2	14	TRBV5-1	TGCGCCAGCAGCTTGGAACAGGGGGCGGTAGGCTACACCTTC	CASSLEQGAVGYTF
TRBD1	NA	TRBJ1-3	14	TRBV6-5	TGTGCCAGCAGCCGGACAGGGGGTGGAAACACCATATATTTT	CASSRTGGGNTIYF
TRBD1	NA	TRBJ1-6	15	TRBV6-5	TGTGCCAGCATCCCCAGGACAGGGTATAATTCACCCCTCCACTTT	CASIPRTGYNSPLHF
TRBD2	NA	TRBJ2-2	17	TRBV5-1	TGCGCCAGCAGCTTGGGACTAGCGGCCCGAGGGGCCGGGGAGCTGTTTTTT	CASSLGLAARGAGELFF
NA	NA	TRBJ2-7	14	TRBV5-5	TGTGCCAGCAGCTCCCGCCGCAGGGGCTACGAGCAGTACTTC	CASSSRRRGYEQYF
TRBD1	NA	TRBJ2-2	14	TRBV19	TGTGCCAGTAGTCCGGACAGGGACACCGGGGAGCTGTTTTTT	CASSPDRDTGELFF
NA	few	TRBJ2-2	16	TRBV19	TGTGCCAGTAGTATAGGCCAGGGGCGGTTGGCCGGGGAGCTGTTTTTT	CASSIGQGRLAGELFF
TRBD1	few	TRBJ1-1	16	TRBV9	TGTGCCAGCAGCGTATCCCCTGACAGGGTGATGACTGAAGCTTTCTTT	CASSVSPDRVMTEAFF
TRBD1	NA	TRBJ1-1	13	TRBV6-5	TGTGCCAGCATTAGCGGGACAGGGACCGAAGCTTTCTTT	CASISGTGTEAFF